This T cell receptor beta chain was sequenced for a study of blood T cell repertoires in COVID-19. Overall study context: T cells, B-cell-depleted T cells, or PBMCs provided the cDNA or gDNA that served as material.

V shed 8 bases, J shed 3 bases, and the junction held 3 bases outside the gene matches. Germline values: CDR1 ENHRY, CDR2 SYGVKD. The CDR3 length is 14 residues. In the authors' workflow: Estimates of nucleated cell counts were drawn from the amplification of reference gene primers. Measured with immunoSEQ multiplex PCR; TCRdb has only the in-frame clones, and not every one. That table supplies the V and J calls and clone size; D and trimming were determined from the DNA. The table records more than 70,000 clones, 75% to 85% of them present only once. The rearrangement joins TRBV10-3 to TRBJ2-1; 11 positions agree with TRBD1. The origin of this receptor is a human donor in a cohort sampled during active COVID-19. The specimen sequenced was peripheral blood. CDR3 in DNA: TGTGCCATCGGGGGGACAGGGGGCTACAATGAGCAGTTCTTC. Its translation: CAIGGTGGYNEQFF.